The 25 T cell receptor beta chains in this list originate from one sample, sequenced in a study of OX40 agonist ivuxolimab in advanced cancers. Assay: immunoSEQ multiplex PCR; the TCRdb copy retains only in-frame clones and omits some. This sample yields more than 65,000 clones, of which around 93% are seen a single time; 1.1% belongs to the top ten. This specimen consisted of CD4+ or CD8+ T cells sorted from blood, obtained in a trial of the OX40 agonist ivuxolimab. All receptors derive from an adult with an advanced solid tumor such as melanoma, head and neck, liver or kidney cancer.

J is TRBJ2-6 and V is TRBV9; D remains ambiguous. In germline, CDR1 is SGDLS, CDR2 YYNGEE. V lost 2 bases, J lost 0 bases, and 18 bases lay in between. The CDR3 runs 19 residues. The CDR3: CASSVSPGQSYSGANVLTF. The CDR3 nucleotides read TGTGCCAGCAGCGTGAGCCCGGGTCAGAGCTACTCTGGGGCCAACGTCCTGACTTTC. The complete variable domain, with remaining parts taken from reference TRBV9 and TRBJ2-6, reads DSGVTQTPKHLITATGQRVTLRCSPRSGDLSVYWYQQSLDQGLQFLIQYYNGEERAKGNILERFSAQQFPDLHSELNLSSLELGDSALYFCASSVSPGQSYSGANVLTFGAGSRLTVL.

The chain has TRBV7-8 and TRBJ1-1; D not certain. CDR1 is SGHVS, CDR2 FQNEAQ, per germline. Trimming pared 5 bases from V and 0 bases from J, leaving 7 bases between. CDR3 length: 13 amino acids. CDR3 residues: CASSPNLNTEAFF. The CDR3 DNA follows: TGTGCCAGCAGCCCCAACCTGAACACTGAAGCTTTCTTT.

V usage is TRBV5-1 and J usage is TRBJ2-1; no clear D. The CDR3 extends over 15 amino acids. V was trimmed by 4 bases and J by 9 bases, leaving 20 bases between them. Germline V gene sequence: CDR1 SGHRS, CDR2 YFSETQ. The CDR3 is CASSEIDFRVGEQFF. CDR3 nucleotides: TGCGCCAGCAGCGAGATCGACTTTAGAGTGGGTGAGCAGTTCTTC.

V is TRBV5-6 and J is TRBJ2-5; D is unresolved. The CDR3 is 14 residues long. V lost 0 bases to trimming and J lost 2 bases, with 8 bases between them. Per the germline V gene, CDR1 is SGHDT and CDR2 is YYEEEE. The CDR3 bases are TGTGCCAGCAGCTTGGGGCGGCTACAAGAGACCCAGTACTTC. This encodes CASSLGRLQETQYF. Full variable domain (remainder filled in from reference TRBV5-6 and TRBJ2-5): DAGVTQSPTHLIKTRGQQVTLRCSPKSGHDTVSWYQQALGQGPQFIFQYYEEEERQRGNFPDRFSGHQFPNYSSELNVNALLLGDSALYLCASSLGRLQETQYFGPGTRLLVL.

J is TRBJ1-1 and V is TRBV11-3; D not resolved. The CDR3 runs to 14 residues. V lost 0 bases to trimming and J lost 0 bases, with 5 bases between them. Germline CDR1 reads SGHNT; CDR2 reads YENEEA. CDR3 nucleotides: TGTGCCAGCAGCTTAGATCCGGTGAACACTGAAGCTTTCTTT. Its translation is CASSLDPVNTEAFF.

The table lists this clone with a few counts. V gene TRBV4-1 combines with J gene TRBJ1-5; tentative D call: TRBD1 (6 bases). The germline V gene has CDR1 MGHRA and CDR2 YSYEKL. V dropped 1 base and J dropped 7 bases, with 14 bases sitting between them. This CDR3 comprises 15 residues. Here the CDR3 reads CASSQGGGNNQPQHF. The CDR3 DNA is TGCGCCAGCAGCCAAGGGGGGGGCAATAACCAGCCCCAGCATTTT.

This chain's CDR3 is CAWSDAGGQPQHF. CDR3 nucleotide sequence: TGTGCCTGGAGTGACGCAGGGGGCCAGCCCCAGCATTTT. The V gene is TRBV30, the J gene TRBJ1-5; 8 bases align to TRBD1. Unmatched junction bases numbered 3, after V lost 1 base and J lost 7 bases. This CDR3 has 13 amino acids. CDR1 and CDR2 (germline): GTSNPN, SVGIG (reference sequence).

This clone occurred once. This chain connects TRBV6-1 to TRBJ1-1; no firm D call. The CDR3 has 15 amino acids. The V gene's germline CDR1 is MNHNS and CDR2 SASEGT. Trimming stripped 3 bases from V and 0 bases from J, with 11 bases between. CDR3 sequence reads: CASSEGGTVNTEAFF. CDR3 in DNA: TGTGCCAGCAGTGAGGGTGGTACTGTGAACACTGAAGCTTTCTTT.

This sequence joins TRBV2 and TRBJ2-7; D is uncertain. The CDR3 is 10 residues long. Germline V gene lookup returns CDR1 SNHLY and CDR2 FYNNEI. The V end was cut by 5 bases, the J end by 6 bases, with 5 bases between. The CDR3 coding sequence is TGTGCCAGCAGTCGTTCCGAGCAGTACTTC. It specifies CASSRSEQYF.

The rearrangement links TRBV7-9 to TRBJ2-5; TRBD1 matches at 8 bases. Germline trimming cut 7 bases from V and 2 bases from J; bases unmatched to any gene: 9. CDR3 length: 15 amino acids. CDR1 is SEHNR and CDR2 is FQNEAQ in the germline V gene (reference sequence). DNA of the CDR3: TGTGCCAGCACCCCGACTCGGACAGGGCAAGAGACCCAGTACTTC. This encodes CASTPTRTGQETQYF.

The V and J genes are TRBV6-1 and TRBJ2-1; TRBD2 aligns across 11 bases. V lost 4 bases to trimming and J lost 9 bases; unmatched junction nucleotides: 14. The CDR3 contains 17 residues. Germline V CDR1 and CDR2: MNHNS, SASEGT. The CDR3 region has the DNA TGTGCCAGCAGTGGCGGCGTAGCGGGGGGGCCAGGTGGTGAGCAGTTCTTC. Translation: CASSGGVAGGPGGEQFF.

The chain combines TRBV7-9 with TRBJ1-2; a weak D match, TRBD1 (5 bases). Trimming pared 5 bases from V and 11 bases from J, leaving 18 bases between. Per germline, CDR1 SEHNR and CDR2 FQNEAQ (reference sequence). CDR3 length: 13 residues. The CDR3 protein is CASSRDGGGGYTF. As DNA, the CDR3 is TGTGCCAGCAGCCGGGACGGAGGCGGGGGGTACACCTTC.

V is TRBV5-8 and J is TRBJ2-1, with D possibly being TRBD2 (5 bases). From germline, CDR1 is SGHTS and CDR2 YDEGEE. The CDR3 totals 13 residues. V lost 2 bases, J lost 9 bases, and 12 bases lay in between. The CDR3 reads CASSLVNRGEQFF. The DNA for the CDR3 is TGTGCCAGCAGCTTAGTTAATCGGGGTGAGCAGTTCTTC.

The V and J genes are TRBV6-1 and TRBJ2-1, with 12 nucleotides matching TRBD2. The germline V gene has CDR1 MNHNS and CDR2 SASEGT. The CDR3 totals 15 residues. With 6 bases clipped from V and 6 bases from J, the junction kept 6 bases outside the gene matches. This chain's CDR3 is CASRSSGGAPNEQFF. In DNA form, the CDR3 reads TGTGCCAGCAGGTCTAGCGGGGGGGCACCCAATGAGCAGTTCTTC.

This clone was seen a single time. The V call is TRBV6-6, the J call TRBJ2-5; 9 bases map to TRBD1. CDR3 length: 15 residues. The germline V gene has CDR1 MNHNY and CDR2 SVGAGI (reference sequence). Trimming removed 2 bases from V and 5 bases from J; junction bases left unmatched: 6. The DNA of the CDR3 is TGTGCCAGCAGTTACCCGACAGGGGGTGTGGAGACCCAGTACTTC. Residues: CASSYPTGGVETQYF.

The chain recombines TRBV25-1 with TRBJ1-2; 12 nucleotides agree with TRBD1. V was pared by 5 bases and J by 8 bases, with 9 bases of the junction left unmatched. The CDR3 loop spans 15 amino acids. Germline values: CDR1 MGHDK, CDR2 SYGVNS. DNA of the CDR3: TGTGCCAGCAGTACGCTCACCGGGACAGGGGGCGGCTACACCTTC. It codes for CASSTLTGTGGGYTF.

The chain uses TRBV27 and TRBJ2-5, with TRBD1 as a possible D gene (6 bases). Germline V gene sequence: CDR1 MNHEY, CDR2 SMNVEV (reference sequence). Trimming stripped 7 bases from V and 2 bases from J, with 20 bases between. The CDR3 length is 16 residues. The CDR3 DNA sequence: TGTGCCAGCAAGAAGAGGGGGACCACTACTCAAGAGACCCAGTACTTC. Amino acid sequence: CASKKRGTTTQETQYF.

The CDR3 nucleotides are TGCGCCAGCAGCCGGGAGGCAGGGTTCACTGAAGCTTTCTTT. Translation gives CASSREAGFTEAFF. The rearrangement links TRBV5-1 to TRBJ1-1; TRBD1 is a possible D gene (5 bases). Germline V gene data show CDR1 as SGHRS and CDR2 as YFSETQ. With 4 bases removed from V and 4 bases from J, the gap between germline ends came to 14 bases. This CDR3 contains 14 residues.

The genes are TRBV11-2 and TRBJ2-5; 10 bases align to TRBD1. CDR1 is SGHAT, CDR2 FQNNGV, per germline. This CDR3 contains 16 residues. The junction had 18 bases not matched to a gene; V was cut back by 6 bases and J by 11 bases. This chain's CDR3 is CASSTSRSTGGAVQYF. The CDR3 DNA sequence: TGTGCCAGCAGTACCTCCAGGTCGACAGGGGGCGCAGTACAGTACTTC.

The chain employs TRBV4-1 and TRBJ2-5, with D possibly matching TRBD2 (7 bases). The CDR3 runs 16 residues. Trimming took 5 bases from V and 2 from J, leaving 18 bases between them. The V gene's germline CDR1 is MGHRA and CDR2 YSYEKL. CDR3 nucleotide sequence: TGCGCCAGCAGCACCCCTAGGGGGGGGTCACAAGAGACCCAGTACTTC. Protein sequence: CASSTPRGGSQETQYF.

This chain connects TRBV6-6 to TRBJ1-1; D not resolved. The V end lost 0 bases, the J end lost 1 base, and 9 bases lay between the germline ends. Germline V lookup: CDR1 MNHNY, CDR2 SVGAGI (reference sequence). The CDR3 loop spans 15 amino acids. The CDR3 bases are TGTGCCAGCAGTTACTCGAGGAGCAGGAACACTGAAGCTTTCTTT. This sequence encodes CASSYSRSRNTEAFF.

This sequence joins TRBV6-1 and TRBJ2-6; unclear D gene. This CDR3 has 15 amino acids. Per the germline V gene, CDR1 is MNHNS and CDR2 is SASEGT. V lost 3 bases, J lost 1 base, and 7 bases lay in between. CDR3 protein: CASSDAWSGANVLTF. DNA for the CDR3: TGTGCCAGCAGTGATGCCTGGTCTGGGGCCAACGTCCTGACTTTC.

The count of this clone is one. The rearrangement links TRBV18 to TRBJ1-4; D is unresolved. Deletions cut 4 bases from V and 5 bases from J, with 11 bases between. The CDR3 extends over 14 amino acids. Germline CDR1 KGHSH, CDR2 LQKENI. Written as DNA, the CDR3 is TGTGCCAGCTCACAGGGCGGCTTGAATGAAAAACTGTTTTTT. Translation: CASSQGGLNEKLFF. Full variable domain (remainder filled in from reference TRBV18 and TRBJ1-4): NAGVMQNPRHLVRRRGQEARLRCSPMKGHSHVYWYRQLPEEGLKFMVYLQKENIIDESGMPKERFSAEFPKEGPSILRIQQVVRGDSAAYFCASSQGGLNEKLFFGSGTQLSVL.

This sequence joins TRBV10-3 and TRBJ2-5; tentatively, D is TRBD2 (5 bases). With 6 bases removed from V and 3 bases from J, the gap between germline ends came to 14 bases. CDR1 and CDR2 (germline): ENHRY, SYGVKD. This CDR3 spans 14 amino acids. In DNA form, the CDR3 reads TGTGCCATCAGCCCAGGAGAGCGGAAAGAGACCCAGTACTTC. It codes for CAISPGERKETQYF.

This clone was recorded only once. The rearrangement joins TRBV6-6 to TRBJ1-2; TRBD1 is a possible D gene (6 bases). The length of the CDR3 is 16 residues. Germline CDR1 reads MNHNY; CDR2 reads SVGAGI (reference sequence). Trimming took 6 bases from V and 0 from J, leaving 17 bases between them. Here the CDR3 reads CASRSVGQSANYGYTF. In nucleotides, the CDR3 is TGTGCCAGCAGGAGCGTCGGACAGAGCGCTAACTATGGCTACACCTTC.